This T cell receptor beta chain is from a study of cytomegalovirus exposure and HLA in healthy donors. Study-level information: Of several hundred genotyped donors, around 80% grouped in the Caucasian-associated ancestry cluster. Study-level findings and limits: CMV serostatus alone was available as immune exposure information. Analysis performed later found about 18,000 TCR beta sequences associated with HLA alleles at 0.05 false discovery rate.

The PCR was carried out with 60 Vbeta primers and 13 Jbeta primers. Some clones are missing from TCRdb's copy, which holds only in-frame ones; the method was immunoSEQ multiplex PCR. The data contain around 150,000 clones, 70% to 85% of them singletons. This CDR3 is built from 15 residues. Germline V lookup: CDR1 LNHDA, CDR2 SQIVND (reference sequence). V dropped 3 bases and J dropped 5 bases, with 13 bases sitting between them. As to this clone: As yet, its antigen is unknown.

Sequencing was done on a sample of PBMCs. This chain joins TRBV19 and TRBJ1-4, with D possibly being TRBD1 (6 bases). The receptor's source is a man aged 35-49 years in good health and CMV-seronegative. Written as DNA, the CDR3 is TGTGCCAGTAGTATCGTGCGGGGGGCGAATGAAAAACTGTTTTTT. This translates into CASSIVRGANEKLFF.